Shown below are 20 T cell receptor beta chains from a single sample sequenced in a study of blood T cell repertoires in COVID-19. Repertoires were generated with immunoSEQ multiplex PCR, while TCRdb's copy carries only in-frame clones and drops some. The profile shows nearly 400,000 clones, 89% of them singletons. The sequenced sample consisted of PBMCs or T cells enriched from blood (not recorded which). The receptors originated from a woman in her twenties or thirties who had recovered from COVID-19.

The gene calls are TRBV10-3 and TRBJ2-6; perhaps TRBD1 as D (7 bases). The CDR3 length is 18 residues. The V and J ends lost 4 bases and 0 bases respectively, with 16 bases between them. Germline V gene lookup returns CDR1 ENHRY and CDR2 SYGVKD. The chain's CDR3 is CAISGTAGGPSGANVLTF. The CDR3 DNA reads TGTGCCATCAGTGGTACGGCAGGGGGGCCCTCTGGGGCCAACGTCCTGACTTTC.

V gene TRBV27 combines with J gene TRBJ2-1, with 12 bases matching TRBD2. Looked up from germline, CDR1 is MNHEY and CDR2 is SMNVEV (reference sequence). Germline trimming cut 6 bases from V and 8 bases from J; bases unmatched to any gene: 5. CDR3 length: 14 amino acids. The CDR3 DNA reads TGTGCCAGCAGGCTAGCGGGGGGGCCTTATGAGCAGTTCTTC. Amino acid sequence: CASRLAGGPYEQFF.

The V call is TRBV30, the J call TRBJ2-3; TRBD1 aligns across 7 bases. CDR1 and CDR2 from the germline V gene are GTSNPN and SVGIG (reference sequence). Trimming removed 3 bases from V and 6 bases from J; junction bases left unmatched: 12. The CDR3 sequence is 15 residues long. The CDR3 region has the DNA TGTGCCTGGAGGATATCAGGGGGATCCGTCGATACGCAGTATTTT. Its protein is CAWRISGGSVDTQYF.

The chain uses TRBV6-5 and TRBJ2-7; the match to TRBD1 covers 7 bases. Trimming removed 2 bases from V and 0 bases from J; junction bases left unmatched: 4. Germline CDR1 is MNHEY and CDR2 is SVGAGI. The CDR3 sequence is 15 residues long. For the CDR3, the DNA is TGTGCCAGCAGTTACGCCGGGACAGCCTCCTACGAGCAGTACTTC. Its translation is CASSYAGTASYEQYF.

This clone appeared a single time. V and J are TRBV29-1 and TRBJ2-1, with a tentative D call TRBD2 (5 bases). Trimming took off 4 bases at V and 0 bases at J, with 7 bases between the two ends. CDR1 is SQVTM and CDR2 is ANQGSEA in the germline V gene. The CDR3 totals 13 residues. This chain's CDR3 is CSVAEDSYNEQFF. DNA of the CDR3: TGCAGCGTTGCGGAGGACTCCTACAATGAGCAGTTCTTC.

The chain has TRBV28 and TRBJ2-7; D is unresolved. The germline V gene has CDR1 MDHEN and CDR2 SYDVKM. The germline V and J ends were trimmed by 3 bases and 0 bases, with 3 bases remaining between them. CDR3 length equals 12 residues. CDR3 in DNA: TGTGCCAGCAGTTTGGCCTCCTACGAGCAGTACTTC. Translation gives CASSLASYEQYF.

The chain recombines TRBV5-1 with TRBJ2-3; 7 nucleotides align to TRBD1. The CDR3 sequence is 15 residues long. After removal of 3 bases from V and 2 bases from J, the junction contained 6 bases not matched to a gene. The V gene's germline CDR1 is SGHRS and CDR2 YFSETQ. CDR3 residues: CASSSLTGDTDTQYF. DNA for the CDR3: TGCGCCAGCAGCTCCTTAACAGGGGACACAGATACGCAGTATTTT.

This clone is a singleton in its sample. CDR3 region: CSVVTTVPQGGNIQYF. The CDR3 DNA reads as TGCAGCGTGGTAACGACAGTTCCGCAGGGGGGTAACATTCAGTACTTC. This sequence joins TRBV29-1 and TRBJ2-4; D possibly corresponds to TRBD1 (7 bases). Germline lookup yields CDR1 SQVTM and CDR2 ANQGSEA. V dropped 6 bases and J dropped 7 bases, with 25 bases sitting between them. The CDR3 loop spans 16 amino acids.

This sequence joins TRBV7-9 and TRBJ2-6; 10 bases map to TRBD1. V gave up 5 bases and J gave up 0 bases; unmatched junction bases: 7. CDR1 is SEHNR, CDR2 FQNEAQ, per germline (reference sequence). CDR3 length: 18 residues. Here the CDR3 DNA reads TGTGCCAGCAGCGACATGGACAGGGGGAACTCTGGGGCCAACGTCCTGACTTTC. Its protein is CASSDMDRGNSGANVLTF.

The chain recombines TRBV28 with TRBJ2-4; D might be TRBD1 (6 bases). Germline V lookup: CDR1 MDHEN, CDR2 SYDVKM. With 10 bases removed from V and 3 bases from J, the gap between germline ends came to 16 bases. This CDR3 is built from 14 residues. CDR3 protein: CATLTGYGKNIQYF. The CDR3 bases are TGTGCCACCTTGACAGGCTACGGCAAAAACATTCAGTACTTC.

A single count supports this clone. This sequence joins TRBV4-2 and TRBJ1-1; 7 bases map to TRBD1. Per the germline V gene, CDR1 is LGHNA and CDR2 is YNFKEQ. With V trimmed by 2 bases and J by 1 base, 7 bases remained unmatched. This CDR3 is 16 amino acids long. The CDR3 is CASSQTQGQKNTEAFF. The DNA of the CDR3 is TGTGCCAGCAGCCAAACACAGGGGCAGAAGAACACTGAAGCTTTCTTT.

V is TRBV6-2 or TRBV6-3 and J is TRBJ2-7; D may be TRBD2 (6 bases). V lost 2 bases and J lost 3, with 17 bases in between. The CDR3 has 16 residues. Per the germline V gene, CDR1 is MNHEY and CDR2 is SVGEGT. CDR3 loop: CASSYRPPGDLYEQYF. For the CDR3, the DNA is TGTGCCAGCAGTTACCGTCCGCCGGGAGACCTCTACGAGCAGTACTTC.

This clone came up a few times. This rearrangement joins TRBV25-1 to TRBJ2-1, with TRBD1 matching 7 bases. In germline, CDR1 is MGHDK, CDR2 SYGVNS. The junction had 7 bases not matched to a gene; V was cut back by 5 bases and J by 0 bases. The CDR3 is made up of 16 amino acids. CDR3 nucleotides: TGTGCCAGCAGTAAGACAGGGCCGAGCTCCTACAATGAGCAGTTCTTC. It is translated as CASSKTGPSSYNEQFF.

The J gene is TRBJ1-4, the V gene TRBV5-6; TRBD1 aligns across 8 bases. V shed 4 bases, J shed 1 base, and the junction held 6 bases outside the gene matches. Germline V lookup: CDR1 SGHDT, CDR2 YYEEEE. The CDR3 sequence is 16 residues long. The CDR3 loop is CASSGQGLGTNEKLFF. CDR3 bases: TGTGCCAGCAGCGGACAGGGTTTGGGAACTAATGAAAAACTGTTTTTT.

The CDR3 sequence is CASSAMRMDYGDTDTQYF. In nucleotides, the CDR3 is TGTGCCAGCAGCGCAATGCGGATGGATTACGGGGACACAGATACGCAGTATTTT. This sequence joins TRBV9 and TRBJ2-3; D is possibly TRBD2 (5 bases). Germline V gives CDR1 SGDLS, CDR2 YYNGEE. Trimming removed 3 bases at V and 2 bases at J, with 22 bases between. The CDR3 length is 18 residues.

This chain links TRBV2 with TRBJ2-5, with D hard to call. The CDR3 contains 14 residues. V was trimmed by 0 bases and J by 5 bases, leaving 10 bases between them. From germline, CDR1 is SNHLY and CDR2 FYNNEI. CDR3 sequence: CASSEALAGETQYF. The CDR3 DNA is TGTGCCAGCAGTGAAGCGTTAGCTGGGGAGACCCAGTACTTC. Full variable domain (remainder filled in from reference TRBV2 and TRBJ2-5): EPEVTQTPSHQVTQMGQEVILRCVPISNHLYFYWYRQILGQKVEFLVSFYNNEISEKSEIFDDQFSVERPDGSNFTLKIRSTKLEDSAMYFCASSEALAGETQYFGPGTRLLVL.

The genes are TRBV18 and TRBJ1-6; D possibly corresponds to TRBD1 (5 bases). The ends were cut back, 2 bases at V and 6 bases at J, with 14 bases in the middle. The V gene's germline CDR1 is KGHSH and CDR2 LQKENI. The CDR3 totals 16 residues. This CDR3 is CASSPSGGISNSPLHF. CDR3 DNA sequence: TGTGCCAGCTCACCATCGGGGGGAATCTCTAATTCACCCCTCCACTTT.

The chain carries TRBV30 and TRBJ1-2, with TRBD1 matching over 7 bases. The germline gives CDR1 GTSNPN, CDR2 SVGIG (reference sequence). The V and J ends lost 2 bases and 3 bases, in that order; junction bases with no gene match: 6. CDR3 length: 14 residues. CDR3 sequence: CAWSTRTGYYGYTF. In DNA, the CDR3 is TGTGCCTGGAGTACTAGGACAGGCTACTATGGCTACACCTTC.

Points on this clone: The sample has other DNA sequences that encode this CDR3 too. J is TRBJ1-3 and V is TRBV9; 7 bases map to TRBD1. CDR3 length equals 15 residues. The junction had 4 bases not matched to a gene; V was cut back by 0 bases and J by 4 bases. Germline loops: CDR1 SGDLS, CDR2 YYNGEE. This CDR3 reads CASSVEGGSGNTIYF. The CDR3 DNA reads as TGTGCCAGCAGCGTAGAAGGGGGCTCGGGAAACACCATATATTTT.

The rearrangement uses TRBV7-2 and TRBJ2-5, with a tentative D call TRBD2 (5 bases). Germline CDR1 and CDR2: SGHTA and FQGNSA. The CDR3 has 16 residues. The V end lost 4 bases, the J end lost 1 base, and 16 bases lay between the germline ends. In DNA form, the CDR3 reads TGTGCCAGCAGCTCTCATCGGGCGGGTCCCCAAGAGACCCAGTACTTC. Amino acid sequence: CASSSHRAGPQETQYF.